This entry is about one T cell receptor (beta chain). The antigen is undetermined. The record originates from a study of OX40 agonist ivuxolimab in advanced cancers. About the study: Partial responses were seen in three patients, one with hepatocellular carcinoma and two with cutaneous melanoma.

Germline CDR1 is SNHLY and CDR2 is FYNNEI. The CDR3 contains 15 residues. V gave up 6 bases and J gave up 0 bases, with 12 bases separating them. The study, taken as a whole, reports: CD8+ T cells averaged more expanded clones than CD4+. Circulating CD4+ and CD8+ T cells showed clonal expansion by week 6 at 0.1 to 3.0 mg/kg.

Assay: immunoSEQ multiplex PCR; the TCRdb copy retains only in-frame clones and omits some. The repertoire holds approximately 70,000 clones, with around 90% as singletons. The TCR sequence derives from an adult with an advanced solid tumor such as melanoma, head and neck, liver or kidney cancer. The material sequenced was CD4+ or CD8+ T cells sorted from blood, taken in a trial of the OX40 agonist ivuxolimab. The chain carries TRBV2 and TRBJ1-5; unclear D gene. Here the CDR3 reads CASSAGRGSNQPQHF. CDR3 nucleotides: TGTGCCAGCAGCGCTGGGCGTGGTAGCAATCAGCCCCAGCATTTT. The whole variable domain, remainder taken from reference TRBV2 and TRBJ1-5, is EPEVTQTPSHQVTQMGQEVILRCVPISNHLYFYWYRQILGQKVEFLVSFYNNEISEKSEIFDDQFSVERPDGSNFTLKIRSTKLEDSAMYFCASSAGRGSNQPQHFGDGTRLSIL.